This T cell receptor beta chain was profiled in a study of blood T cell repertoires in COVID-19. Overall study context: Italy, Spain and the United States were the sources of the convalescent and acute COVID-19 samples. From T cells, B-cell-depleted T cells, or PBMCs came the material, which was cDNA or gDNA.

Per the original data handling: It was from reference gene primer amplification that nucleated cell counts were estimated. Sequencing used immunoSEQ multiplex PCR; TCRdb keeps in-frame clones, though not all of them. Clone size and the V and J calls come from that table; the DNA yielded D and trimming. This sample carries about 50,000 clones, 89% of them seen once, and the ten largest clones take around 46%. V was cut by 4 bases and J by 2 bases, with 9 bases left in between. CDR3 size: 13 residues. CDR1 is SGHNT and CDR2 is YYREEE in the germline V gene (reference sequence). This chain connects TRBV5-4 to TRBJ1-1; D is unresolved. Specimen: peripheral blood. This sequence was found in a woman aged 60-75 years with COVID-19, enrolled during active disease. The CDR3 protein is CASSLRVNTEAFF. The DNA for the CDR3 is TGTGCCAGCAGCCTAAGAGTTAACACTGAAGCTTTCTTT.